This note documents a single T cell receptor beta chain sequence. Antigen specificity is unknown. Between the trimmed V and J ends, which lost 10 bases and 3 bases, there was a span of 13 bases. Germline CDR1 and CDR2: MDHEN and SYDVKM. The CDR3 runs to 12 residues. The sample's time point: late sampling 161 to 241 days after vaccination in three convalescent patients. Stated treatment: approximately nine-day PBMC culture with coronavirus spike peptide pools or control peptides (ViraFEST assay). Sequencing of cultured CD4+ T cell DNA used the Oncomine TCR Beta short-read assay. The genomic DNA was obtained from cultured CD4+ T cells by extraction with the QIAamp micro DNA kit. TCRdb re-called the PCR reads with MiXCR, one entry per CDR3 protein. The repertoire holds fewer than 25,000 distinct CDR3 sequences, with around 30% as singletons. These data belong to a study of vaccination and CD4 T cells after COVID-19. Overall study context: The study enrolled six male and four female convalescents, two of whom were Hispanic. Post-diagnosis, post-COVID samples were collected after a median approximately 97 days, ranging 35 to 161.

The starting material was CD4+ T cells from blood, cultured in vitro, obtained about 7 months after SARS-CoV-2 vaccination. This chain connects TRBV28 to TRBJ2-7; D is unresolved. This TCR came from a human donor who had recovered from COVID-19. The CDR3 sequence is CATAPTFYEQYF. The CDR3 DNA reads as TGTGCCACGGCCCCAACTTTCTACGAGCAGTACTTC. The full variable domain, in which reference TRBV28 and TRBJ2-7 provide the parts outside the CDR3, is DVKVTQSSRYLVKRTGEKVFLECVQDMDHENMFWYRQDPGLGLRLIYFSYDVKMKEKGDIPEGYSVSREKKERFSLILESASTNQTSMYLCATAPTFYEQYFGPGTRLTVT.